A selection of T cell receptor beta chains follows, all from one sample in a study of cytomegalovirus exposure and HLA in healthy donors. The repertoire was sequenced with immunoSEQ multiplex PCR; TCRdb's copy has only in-frame clones and lacks some. The data contain roughly 200,000 clones, roughly 68% of them singletons. What was sequenced was PBMCs. The source of these receptors is a woman in her 30s in good health and CMV-seronegative. Each CDR3 is given with its conserved first and last residue. The D gene is left open where the match is weak. Not every row has a clone size; where given, it reads once, few, many or a size class.

CDR3 protein | CDR3 DNA | D gene | J gene | clone size | V gene
CASSFRNSPLHF | TGTGCCAGCAGTTTTCGTAATTCACCCCTCCACTTT | NA | TRBJ1-6 | NA | TRBV27
CASSYWTKLGEQYF | TGTGCCAGCAGCTATTGGACTAAGTTGGGCGAGCAGTACTTC | NA | TRBJ2-7 | NA | TRBV5-4
CASSPTGGWGEKLFF | TGCGCCAGCAGCCCGACGGGAGGCTGGGGTGAAAAACTGTTTTTT | NA | TRBJ1-4 | NA | TRBV4-1
CASSPRQEDDYNRPQHF | TGTGCCAGCAGCCCCCGACAGGAGGACGACTACAATCGGCCCCAGCATTTT | NA | TRBJ1-5 | NA | TRBV4-2
CASSFGTSSYEQYF | TGTGCCAGCAGTTTCGGCACTAGCTCCTACGAGCAGTACTTC | NA | TRBJ2-7 | few | TRBV27
CASSPLGQNTEAFF | TGTGCCAGCAGTCCGCTGGGACAGAACACTGAAGCTTTCTTT | NA | TRBJ1-1 | NA | TRBV27
CASSYLPGKNTEAFF | TGTGCCAGCAGTTACCTTCCGGGAAAGAACACTGAAGCTTTCTTT | NA | TRBJ1-1 | NA | TRBV6-5
CSVEGLAGGNEQFF | TGCAGCGTCGAGGGACTAGCGGGAGGTAATGAGCAGTTCTTC | TRBD2 | TRBJ2-1 | NA | TRBV29-1
CASSSPGGVYSGANVLTF | TGTGCCAGCAGTTCCCCGGGAGGGGTCTACTCTGGGGCCAACGTCCTGACTTTC | TRBD2 | TRBJ2-6 | NA | TRBV27
CASSPGQGIPTDTQYF | TGTGCCAGCAGTCCGGGACAGGGCATCCCCACAGATACGCAGTATTTT | TRBD1 | TRBJ2-3 | NA | TRBV11-2
CASSPLAGATNEQFF | TGTGCCAGCAGCCCCCTAGCGGGAGCGACCAATGAGCAGTTCTTC | TRBD2 | TRBJ2-1 | few | TRBV11-2
CASSLGGDRGTDTQYF | TGCGCCAGCAGCTTGGGGGGGGACAGGGGCACAGATACGCAGTATTTT | TRBD1 | TRBJ2-3 | once | TRBV5-1
CASSVGAGVGEAFF | TGTGCCAGCAGCGTAGGGGCAGGGGTCGGCGAAGCTTTCTTT | NA | TRBJ1-1 | NA | TRBV9
CASSLGGRAVYEQYF | TGTGCCAGCAGTTTAGGCGGGAGGGCCGTATACGAGCAGTACTTC | TRBD2 | TRBJ2-7 | NA | TRBV27
CASSQGHNTEAFF | TGCGCCAGCAGCCAAGGTCATAACACTGAAGCTTTCTTT | NA | TRBJ1-1 | many | TRBV4-1
CASSEARRYDEAFF | TGTGCCAGCAGTGAGGCCAGGAGGTATGATGAAGCTTTCTTT | NA | TRBJ1-1 | NA | TRBV6-1
CASSLLAGGVETQYF | TGTGCCAGCAGCTTACTAGCGGGGGGGGTAGAGACCCAGTACTTC | TRBD2 | TRBJ2-5 | NA | TRBV5-6
CASSAYRGGIDEQFF | TGTGCCAGCAGTGCCTACAGGGGCGGAATCGATGAGCAGTTCTTC | TRBD1 | TRBJ2-1 | once | TRBV27
CASSFGSGGQGDTQYF | TGTGCCAGCAGCTTCGGTAGCGGGGGGCAGGGGGATACGCAGTATTTT | TRBD2 | TRBJ2-3 | NA | TRBV11-2
CASIRGPGIYGYTF | TGTGCCAGCATTAGGGGCCCTGGTATCTATGGCTACACCTTC | NA | TRBJ1-2 | NA | TRBV6-1
CSVEGAGGNYEQYF | TGCAGCGTTGAAGGGGCAGGTGGTAACTACGAGCAGTACTTC | NA | TRBJ2-7 | NA | TRBV29-1
CASSPARTGRTEAFF | TGTGCCAGTAGCCCTGCTCGGACAGGGCGCACTGAAGCTTTCTTT | TRBD1 | TRBJ1-1 | NA | TRBV19
CSLEIPGQGHEQFF | TGCAGCCTGGAAATCCCGGGACAGGGCCATGAGCAGTTCTTC | TRBD1 | TRBJ2-1 | NA | TRBV29-1
CASSFRTAYNEQFF | TGTGCCAGCAGCTTCCGGACAGCATACAATGAGCAGTTCTTC | NA | TRBJ2-1 | NA | TRBV7-2